One T cell receptor beta chain is described in this entry. Its antigen is undetermined. Generated by immunoSEQ multiplex PCR, the TCRdb table keeps only in-frame clones and is missing some. The data show approximately 9,600 clones, more than 70% seen once. The sample comes from a study of high-grade serous ovarian cancer treatment subgroups. The V gene end was trimmed by 7 bases and the J gene end by 11 bases; junction bases not matched to a gene: 9. There are 12 residues in the CDR3. Germline CDR1 is SGHAT and CDR2 is FQDESV (reference sequence). Study-wide findings and caveats: Different patients shared almost no repertoire; same-patient tumors shared 0.11 to 0.79.

Tumor samples were taken before definitive surgery or chemotherapy. The rearrangement uses TRBV11-1 and TRBJ1-1, with 8 bases aligning to TRBD1. The sample taken for sequencing was tumor tissue. The receptor comes from a human donor with high-grade serous ovarian cancer. The CDR3 protein is CASTDRGFGAFF. The CDR3 region has the DNA TGTGCCAGCACCGACAGGGGATTTGGGGCTTTCTTT.